Below are 20 T cell receptor beta chains sequenced from a single sample in a study of T cell changes during pregnancy in multiple sclerosis (dated by TCRdb to between 2018 and 2020). The protocol used for the library was the immunoSEQ multiplex PCR assay. Here the immuneACCESS table is served through TCRdb, limited to in-frame sequences with V and J called. Missing clones are a known gap in these copies; in checked studies unresolved V genes cover under half, and the rest lacks a known reason. Present in this sample are approximately 40,000 clones, around 90% of which were seen just once. The top ten clones comprise 0.52% of the sample. Here the sequenced sample was CD4+ T cells from peripheral blood mononuclear cells, taken in the third trimester of pregnancy. The receptors shown here come from a female donor with multiple sclerosis, enrolled in a pregnancy study.

This sequence joins TRBV6-5 and TRBJ1-4; D not resolved. CDR1 and CDR2 (germline): MNHEY, SVGAGI. CDR3 length: 15 amino acids. Trimming took off 6 bases at V and 8 bases at J, with 19 bases between the two ends. The CDR3 region is CASRRTRAGGEKLFF. The CDR3 DNA follows: TGTGCCAGCAGGCGGACCCGGGCGGGAGGCGAAAAACTGTTTTTT.

The rearrangement uses TRBV7-8 and TRBJ2-5; D is undetermined. V gave up 2 bases and J gave up 5 bases, with 6 bases separating them. The CDR3 has 12 amino acids. Germline loops: CDR1 SGHVS, CDR2 FQNEAQ. The CDR3 loop reads CASSLNRETQYF. The CDR3 DNA reads TGTGCCAGCAGCTTAAACCGGGAGACCCAGTACTTC.

V gene TRBV27 combines with J gene TRBJ1-1, with D tentatively TRBD1 (5 bases). Trimming removed 5 bases from V and 0 bases from J, with 10 bases in between. CDR3 length: 14 residues. Germline V gene sequence: CDR1 MNHEY, CDR2 SMNVEV (reference sequence). CDR3 protein: CASSEHRLNTEAFF. CDR3 in DNA: TGTGCCAGCAGTGAACACAGGTTGAACACTGAAGCTTTCTTT.

The chain is built from TRBV19 and TRBJ2-7, with D unclear. The V end lost 5 bases, the J end lost 6 bases, and 23 bases lay between the germline ends. The CDR3 is 16 amino acids. Per the germline V gene, CDR1 is LNHDA and CDR2 is SQIVND (reference sequence). In nucleotides, the CDR3 is TGTGCCAGTAGTTCCCACCCCGACTCGATTAGTGGCGAGCAGTACTTC. It yields the protein CASSSHPDSISGEQYF.

The rearrangement uses TRBV7-6 and TRBJ2-3; 12 nucleotides agree with TRBD2. After removal of 3 bases from V and 0 bases from J, the junction contained 1 base not matched to a gene. CDR3 size: 16 residues. CDR1 is SGHVS, CDR2 FNYEAQ, per germline. This chain's CDR3 is CASSLGTSGSTDTQYF. The CDR3 DNA reads as TGTGCCAGCAGCTTGGGGACTAGCGGGAGCACAGATACGCAGTATTTT.

This chain uses TRBV13 with TRBJ1-2; unclear D gene. Germline values: CDR1 PRHDT, CDR2 FYEKMQ (reference sequence). The CDR3 is 16 amino acids. Trimming took off 5 bases at V and 8 bases at J, with 24 bases between the two ends. CDR3 loop: CASSHSRIPLERGYTF. The CDR3 bases are TGTGCCAGCAGCCATTCAAGGATCCCCCTGGAGCGGGGCTACACCTTC. The full variable domain, its missing parts supplied by reference TRBV13 and TRBJ1-2, is AAGVIQSPRHLIKEKRETATLKCYPIPRHDTVYWYQQGPGQDPQFLISFYEKMQSDKGSIPDRFSAQQFSDYHSELNMSSLELGDSALYFCASSHSRIPLERGYTFGSGTRLTVV.

The V gene is TRBV29-1, the J gene TRBJ2-1, with 9 bases lining up with TRBD2. CDR3 length: 14 amino acids. V lost 3 bases and J lost 6; bases outside the gene matches: 6. From germline, CDR1 is SQVTM and CDR2 ANQGSEA. CDR3 loop: CSVEKLAGTNEQFF. The CDR3 region has the DNA TGCAGCGTTGAGAAACTAGCGGGCACCAATGAGCAGTTCTTC.

This chain joins TRBV28 and TRBJ1-1, with D maybe TRBD1 (5 bases). V dropped 4 bases and J dropped 6 bases, with 15 bases sitting between them. Germline V lookup: CDR1 MDHEN, CDR2 SYDVKM. This CDR3 has 14 amino acids. CDR3 residues: CASSSPGKGSEAFF. The CDR3 DNA reads TGTGCCAGCAGTTCACCCGGAAAGGGGTCTGAAGCTTTCTTT.

This clone is a singleton in its sample. V gene TRBV9 combines with J gene TRBJ2-5; the match to TRBD1 covers 7 bases. This CDR3 has 16 residues. V was pared by 0 bases and J by 0 bases, with 5 bases of the junction left unmatched. Per germline, CDR1 SGDLS and CDR2 YYNGEE. DNA for the CDR3: TGTGCCAGCAGCGTAGCGGCCAGGGGGTACCAAGAGACCCAGTACTTC. It translates to CASSVAARGYQETQYF.

This clone was detected once. This chain joins TRBV11-3 and TRBJ2-1; 7 nucleotides align to TRBD2. CDR1 is SGHNT and CDR2 is YENEEA in the germline V gene. The junction had 8 bases not matched to a gene; V was cut back by 3 bases and J by 9 bases. The CDR3 covers 14 residues. The CDR3 protein is CASSFKRESSEQFF. The CDR3 nucleotides are TGTGCCAGCAGCTTCAAGCGGGAATCCAGTGAGCAGTTCTTC.

V usage is TRBV4-1 and J usage is TRBJ1-1; 8 positions agree with TRBD1. This CDR3 has 14 amino acids. Germline CDR1 reads MGHRA; CDR2 reads YSYEKL. V shed 2 bases, J shed 2 bases, and the junction held 1 base outside the gene matches. This CDR3 reads CASSQTGGNTEAFF. CDR3 sequence (DNA): TGCGCCAGCAGCCAAACAGGGGGTAACACTGAAGCTTTCTTT.

This clone was detected only once. The V and J genes are TRBV28 and TRBJ1-5; 7 bases are a match to TRBD1. The CDR3 extends over 15 amino acids. Germline lookup yields CDR1 MDHEN and CDR2 SYDVKM. V gave up 3 bases and J gave up 5 bases; unmatched junction bases: 7. The CDR3 DNA reads TGTGCCAGCAGTTTCTGGGACAGCTTGGATCAGCCCCAGCATTTT. It specifies CASSFWDSLDQPQHF.

V usage is TRBV19 and J usage is TRBJ1-1, with a weak D call TRBD1 (6 bases). This CDR3 is built from 14 residues. Trimming left V 5 bases short and J 4 bases short, with 14 bases between. Per the germline V gene, CDR1 is LNHDA and CDR2 is SQIVND (reference sequence). The CDR3 DNA sequence: TGTGCCAGTAGTTTACAGGGATTGAGCACTGAAGCTTTCTTT. The encoded protein is CASSLQGLSTEAFF.

The chain is built from TRBV19 and TRBJ1-5; TRBD1 might be the D (6 bases). There are 18 residues in the CDR3. Germline V gene lookup returns CDR1 LNHDA and CDR2 SQIVND (reference sequence). Trimming took 2 bases from V and 5 from J, leaving 22 bases between them. The CDR3 bases are TGTGCCAGTAGTATACAGATGTCGATAACAGGGCCCCATCAGCCCCAGCATTTT. Protein product: CASSIQMSITGPHQPQHF. Together with reference TRBV19 and TRBJ1-5, the CDR3 gives the full variable domain: DGGITQSPKYLFRKEGQNVTLSCEQNLNHDAMYWYRQDPGQGLRLIYYSQIVNDFQKGDIAEGYSVSREKKESFPLTVTSAQKNPTAFYLCASSIQMSITGPHQPQHFGDGTRLSIL.

The genes are TRBV19 and TRBJ1-5; D call uncertain. V lost 6 bases and J 0 bases, leaving 15 bases between the germline ends. The germline V gene encodes CDR1 LNHDA and CDR2 SQIVND (reference sequence). This CDR3 spans 16 amino acids. The CDR3 nucleotides read TGTGCCAGTAGCTCTATTACGCCGTATAGCAATCAGCCCCAGCATTTT. Translation: CASSSITPYSNQPQHF.

This clone has only one observation. This chain's CDR3 is CASSQDSGGHSSYNEQFF. Written as DNA, the CDR3 is TGCGCCAGCAGCCAAGATTCGGGGGGGCATAGCTCCTACAATGAGCAGTTCTTC. The chain has TRBV4-3 and TRBJ2-1; TRBD2 agrees at 8 bases. The CDR3 is 18 amino acids. Trimming at V came to 0 bases and at J to 0 bases, leaving 7 bases not matched to a gene. Germline V gene data show CDR1 as LGHNA and CDR2 as YSLEER.

The V gene is TRBV29-1, the J gene TRBJ1-3; 7 bases are shared with TRBD1. J was trimmed by 2 bases and V by 6 bases; bases with no gene match: 4. Germline V gene lookup returns CDR1 SQVTM and CDR2 ANQGSEA. The CDR3 is 13 residues long. The CDR3 here is CSVETGTGNTIYF. The CDR3 DNA follows: TGCAGCGTAGAGACAGGGACTGGAAACACCATATATTTT. Together with reference TRBV29-1 and TRBJ1-3, the CDR3 gives the full variable domain: SAVISQKPSRDICQRGTSLTIQCQVDSQVTMMFWYRQQPGQSLTLIATANQGSEATYESGFVIDKFPISRPNLTFSTLTVSNMSPEDSSIYLCSVETGTGNTIYFGEGSWLTVV.

This clone is labeled as medium-sized (0.01 to 0.1%). The chain couples TRBV7-2 to TRBJ2-1; 7 nucleotides agree with TRBD2. V trimming: 5 bases; J trimming: 6 bases; junction bases outside the gene matches: 10. This CDR3 has 15 residues. Germline CDR1 is SGHTA and CDR2 is FQGNSA. In DNA form, the CDR3 reads TGTGCCAGCAGCCGGTCCGGGACTAAATTCAATGAGCAGTTCTTC. This gives the protein CASSRSGTKFNEQFF.

This clone was found a few times. The V call is TRBV2, the J call TRBJ2-7, with 8 bases fitting TRBD1. V lost 2 bases and J lost 1; bases outside the gene matches: 1. Germline CDR1 and CDR2: SNHLY and FYNNEI. This CDR3 is 14 amino acids long. This CDR3 reads CASSEQGASYEQYF. CDR3 DNA sequence: TGTGCCAGCAGTGAACAGGGGGCATCCTACGAGCAGTACTTC.

The V call is TRBV5-1, the J call TRBJ2-2, with 12 bases lining up with TRBD1. The V segment lost 2 bases and the J segment 4 bases; nucleotides outside the gene matches: 9. The CDR3 is 18 amino acids. The V gene's germline CDR1 is SGHRS and CDR2 YFSETQ. The CDR3 DNA follows: TGCGCCAGCAGCTTCCCGAGGGACAGGGGGCGCCCCACCGGGGAGCTGTTTTTT. It translates to CASSFPRDRGRPTGELFF. Based on the CDR3 plus reference TRBV5-1 and TRBJ2-2, the full variable domain is KAGVTQTPRYLIKTRGQQVTLSCSPISGHRSVSWYQQTPGQGLQFLFEYFSETQRNKGNFPGRFSGRQFSNSRSEMNVSTLELGDSALYLCASSFPRDRGRPTGELFFGEGSRLTVL.